These 12 T cell receptor beta chains were all obtained from the same sample, sequenced in a study of control samples from healthy donors and cancer patients. Some clones are missing from TCRdb's copy, which holds only in-frame ones; the method was immunoSEQ multiplex PCR. The sample has roughly 68,000 clones, approximately 86% seen once; the top ten hold 15% to 18%. Sample: blood. The source of these receptors is a man aged 55 to 70 in good health.

V gene TRBV9 combines with J gene TRBJ2-2; D unresolved. The CDR3 runs 14 residues. The V gene's germline CDR1 is SGDLS and CDR2 YYNGEE. Between the trimmed V and J ends, which lost 10 bases and 3 bases, there was a span of 16 bases. DNA of the CDR3: TGTGCCTCCCAACCCGACATATACACCGGGGAGCTGTTTTTT. Translating it yields CASQPDIYTGELFF.

This chain uses TRBV7-2 with TRBJ2-7, with a tentative D call TRBD2 (5 bases). The CDR3 is 14 amino acids. Trimming took off 3 bases at V and 0 bases at J, with 9 bases between the two ends. Germline V gene sequence: CDR1 SGHTA, CDR2 FQGNSA. As DNA, the CDR3 is TGTGCCAGCAGCTTTTCAACTAGCTCCTACGAGCAGTACTTC. This codes for CASSFSTSSYEQYF. The variable domain in full, completed from reference TRBV7-2 and TRBJ2-7, reads GAGVSQSPSNKVTEKGKDVELRCDPISGHTALYWYRQSLGQGLEFLIYFQGNSAPDKSGLPSDRFSAERTGGSVSTLTIQRTQQEDSAVYLCASSFSTSSYEQYFGPGTRLTVT.

The chain is built from TRBV3-1 (or the pseudogene TRBV3-2) and TRBJ1-4, with D unclear. The CDR3 covers 16 residues. Trimming stripped 4 bases from V and 7 bases from J, with 19 bases between. Germline lookup yields CDR1 LGHDT and CDR2 YNNKEL (reference sequence). CDR3 sequence reads: CASSPTGSGRREKLFF. CDR3 coding DNA: TGTGCCAGCAGCCCAACGGGGTCGGGGAGGCGTGAAAAACTGTTTTTT.

The rearrangement uses TRBV6-5 and TRBJ2-1; unclear D gene. With 7 bases removed from V and 3 bases from J, the gap between germline ends came to 7 bases. From germline, CDR1 is MNHEY and CDR2 SVGAGI. The CDR3 is 12 residues long. The CDR3 loop is CASKGFYNEQFF. CDR3 DNA sequence: TGTGCCAGCAAGGGCTTCTACAATGAGCAGTTCTTC.

J is TRBJ1-5 and V is TRBV2, with 7 nucleotides matching TRBD1. The CDR3 is 19 residues long. Germline CDR1 reads SNHLY; CDR2 reads FYNNEI. V lost 5 bases and J lost 4; bases outside the gene matches: 20. CDR3 protein: CASSLPRQGGGPGNQPQHF. CDR3 nucleotides: TGTGCCAGCAGTCTACCTAGACAGGGAGGGGGCCCGGGGAATCAGCCCCAGCATTTT. The full variable domain, with the rest looked up from reference TRBV2 and TRBJ1-5, is EPEVTQTPSHQVTQMGQEVILRCVPISNHLYFYWYRQILGQKVEFLVSFYNNEISEKSEIFDDQFSVERPDGSNFTLKIRSTKLEDSAMYFCASSLPRQGGGPGNQPQHFGDGTRLSIL.

This chain connects TRBV7-9 to TRBJ1-5; no reliable D call. Trimming pared 1 base from V and 7 bases from J, leaving 8 bases between. Germline CDR1 and CDR2: SEHNR and FQNEAQ (reference sequence). CDR3 length equals 13 residues. The CDR3 bases are TGTGCCAGCAGCTTAGGGGAAGCGCAGCCCCAGCATTTT. Residues: CASSLGEAQPQHF. Full variable domain (rest looked up from reference TRBV7-9 and TRBJ1-5): DTGVSQNPRHKITKRGQNVTFRCDPISEHNRLYWYRQTLGQGPEFLTYFQNEAQLEKSRLLSDRFSAERPKGSFSTLEIQRTEQGDSAMYLCASSLGEAQPQHFGDGTRLSIL.

The J gene is TRBJ2-3, the V gene TRBV6-2 or TRBV6-3; D unresolved. The CDR3 covers 13 residues. V was pared by 6 bases and J by 2 bases, with 9 bases between. Germline CDR1 is MNHEY and CDR2 is SVGEGT. As DNA, the CDR3 is TGTGCCAGCAGCCGAAGAGACACAGATACGCAGTATTTT. Protein sequence: CASSRRDTDTQYF.

This clone was recorded only once. The chain joins TRBV5-1 to TRBJ2-1; TRBD2 matches 10 bases. Unmatched junction bases numbered 0, after V lost 1 base and J lost 5 bases. In germline, CDR1 is SGHRS, CDR2 YFSETQ. The CDR3 runs 14 residues. This CDR3 reads CASSLTSGNNEQFF. As DNA, the CDR3 is TGCGCCAGCAGCTTGACTAGCGGGAACAATGAGCAGTTCTTC.

The V call is TRBV5-4, the J call TRBJ2-5; 14 nucleotides match TRBD2. The J segment lost 5 bases and the V segment lost 4 bases, leaving 10 bases of the junction unmatched. The CDR3 has 17 amino acids. Per germline, CDR1 SGHNT and CDR2 YYREEE (reference sequence). The CDR3 DNA follows: TGTGCCAGCAGCACCTCCGGGACTAGCGGGAGCGGGGAGACCCAGTACTTC. This encodes CASSTSGTSGSGETQYF.

The chain uses TRBV9 and TRBJ2-7; D gene ambiguous. CDR3 length: 14 amino acids. Trimming pared 4 bases from V and 3 bases from J, leaving 14 bases between. Per germline, CDR1 SGDLS and CDR2 YYNGEE. CDR3 region: CASSLGVSDYEQYF. The CDR3 coding sequence is TGTGCCAGCAGCCTAGGCGTCTCAGACTACGAGCAGTACTTC.

The V call is TRBV7-2, the J call TRBJ2-3; 9 nucleotides align to TRBD1. Germline assignment: CDR1 SGHTA and CDR2 FQGNSA. This CDR3 is 16 amino acids long. After removal of 5 bases from V and 3 bases from J, the junction contained 9 bases not matched to a gene. In nucleotides, the CDR3 is TGTGCCAGCAGCCGGGCCAGGACAGGGGTGACAGATACGCAGTATTTT. Translating gives CASSRARTGVTDTQYF.

This chain uses TRBV6-1 with TRBJ2-1; no definite D call. Germline lookup yields CDR1 MNHNS and CDR2 SASEGT. CDR3 length equals 11 residues. V lost 2 bases and J lost 12, with 8 bases in between. The CDR3 nucleotides read TGTGCCAGCAGTGAAAGCACTGCGCAGTTCTTC. It yields the protein CASSESTAQFF.